The clone carrying this T cell receptor beta chain was seen a handful of times. The antigen remains undetermined. This entry belongs to a study of beta chain features in type 1 diabetes. Looking at the study overall: Cell yields, age and gender were similar between patients and healthy donors. Findings and caveats of the study: Patients showed naive, central memory and Treg TCRB repertoires that appeared more similar than those of healthy donors. When Type 1 diabetes patients were examined, their TCRB CDR3s proved moderately but significantly shorter in all four CD4+ subsets.

Expressed TCRB transcripts were sequenced, since all the RNA that had been isolated was reverse transcribed. Generated by immunoSEQ multiplex PCR, the TCRdb table keeps only in-frame clones and is missing some. Found here are a few hundred thousand clones, around 25% of them singletons; the top ten hold over 0.01%. V lost 6 bases and J lost 3; bases outside the gene matches: 4. The CDR3 totals 13 residues. The germline gives CDR1 MDHEN, CDR2 SYDVKM. This chain connects TRBV28 to TRBJ1-1, with 7 bases identical to TRBD1. This sequence originates from a woman aged 25 to 45 with type 1 diabetes. The sample consisted of naive CD4+ T cells from blood. The CDR3 sequence: CASSPGTDTEAFF. CDR3 sequence (DNA): TGTGCCAGCAGCCCTGGGACAGACACTGAAGCTTTCTTT.